One sample yielded the 27 T cell receptor beta chains listed below, sequenced in a study of shared clonotypes between healthy human individuals. Only in-frame clones appear in the TCRdb table, and some are missing; sequencing was by immunoSEQ multiplex PCR. The top ten hold approximately 0.13% of the sample, which has 2 million to 2.5 million clones, approximately 95% seen once. Material: naive CD4+ T cells sorted from blood. Subset meaning: CD45RA+ positively selected. Receptors originate from a man aged 18 to 30 in good health.

J is TRBJ1-2 and V is TRBV27; weak D call: TRBD1 (6 bases). The germline V and J ends were trimmed by 2 bases and 6 bases, with 13 bases remaining between them. Per the germline V gene, CDR1 is MNHEY and CDR2 is SMNVEV (reference sequence). This CDR3 has 14 residues. As DNA, the CDR3 is TGTGCCAGCAGTTTAAACAGGGTTTCGGATGGCTACACCTTC. This translates into CASSLNRVSDGYTF.

This chain uses TRBV14 with TRBJ1-6; no reliable D call. The CDR3 has 15 amino acids. The germline V and J ends were trimmed by 0 bases and 10 bases, with 13 bases remaining between them. Germline assignment: CDR1 SGHDN and CDR2 FVKESK. CDR3 sequence (DNA): TGTGCCAGCAGCCAAGAAGGTCGCCCGGGATCACCCCTCCACTTT. Translated, it gives CASSQEGRPGSPLHF. Full variable domain (rest looked up from reference TRBV14 and TRBJ1-6): EAGVTQFPSHSVIEKGQTVTLRCDPISGHDNLYWYRRVMGKEIKFLLHFVKESKQDESGMPNNRFLAERTGGTYSTLKVQPAELEDSGVYFCASSQEGRPGSPLHFGNGTRLTVT.

The chain carries TRBV7-8 and TRBJ2-3; D unclear. Trimming stripped 1 base from V and 5 bases from J, with 7 bases between. CDR1 and CDR2 (germline): SGHVS, FQNEAQ. This CDR3 spans 13 amino acids. The CDR3 DNA follows: TGTGCCAGCAGCTTAGATTTGGGAGATACGCAGTATTTT. Protein: CASSLDLGDTQYF.

Turning to this clone: Different DNA sequences within this sample yield the same CDR3. The rearrangement joins TRBV6-4 to TRBJ1-1; 9 nucleotides align to TRBD1. V lost 6 bases, J lost 4 bases, and 3 bases stayed unmatched. Germline-derived CDR1 and CDR2 are MRHNA and SNTAGT. The CDR3 contains 13 residues. CDR3 bases: TGTGCCAGCAGAGAGACAGGGGGCACTGAAGCTTTCTTT. As protein: CASRETGGTEAFF.

In regard to this clone: An end of the junction does not agree with germline; a read error may underlie this. The chain links TRBV7-9 to TRBJ2-5; 7 bases match TRBD1. This CDR3 has 14 residues. Germline V CDR1 and CDR2: SEHNR, FQNEAQ (reference sequence). The CDR3 region has the DNA TGTGCCAGCAGCTTAGAGACAGGGTGGCCCTATGCGAACTTC. It translates to CASSLETGWPYANF. The variable domain in full, with the rest retrieved from reference TRBV7-9 and TRBJ2-5, is DTGVSQNPRHKITKRGQNVTFRCDPISEHNRLYWYRQTLGQGPEFLTYFQNEAQLEKSRLLSDRFSAERPKGSFSTLEIQRTEQGDSAMYLCASSLETGWPYANFGPGTRLLVL.

As concerns this clone: Other DNA sequences in the same sample also yield this CDR3. The genes are TRBV2 and TRBJ2-3; a possible D gene is TRBD2 (6 bases). This CDR3 contains 11 residues. Germline CDR1 is SNHLY and CDR2 is FYNNEI. V lost 3 bases, J lost 9 bases, and 7 bases lay in between. CDR3 protein: CASSEGGTQYF. The CDR3 DNA reads TGTGCCAGCAGTGAGGGGGGAACGCAGTATTTT.

The chain is built from TRBV4-1 and TRBJ2-7, with 9 bases aligning to TRBD1. With 1 base clipped from V and 5 bases from J, the junction kept 6 bases outside the gene matches. CDR1 is MGHRA, CDR2 YSYEKL, per germline. The CDR3 totals 15 residues. The CDR3 coding sequence is TGCGCCAGCAGCCAAGGGGACAGGGTGGCCCACGAGCAGTACTTC. Residues: CASSQGDRVAHEQYF.

The chain combines TRBV6-5 with TRBJ2-2; D uncertain. The V end lost 2 bases, the J end lost 4 bases, and 8 bases lay between the germline ends. The CDR3 totals 14 residues. Germline CDR1 is MNHEY and CDR2 is SVGAGI. Here the CDR3 DNA reads TGTGCCAGCAGTTACGATACGGGCACCGGGGAGCTGTTTTTT. Amino acid sequence: CASSYDTGTGELFF.

The chain is built from TRBV5-1 and TRBJ2-5; 7 nucleotides match TRBD1. Germline CDR1 and CDR2: SGHRS and YFSETQ. With V trimmed by 4 bases and J by 1 base, 7 bases remained unmatched. The CDR3 sequence is 15 residues long. The CDR3 loop reads CASSPTGNGQETQYF. CDR3 DNA sequence: TGCGCCAGCAGCCCGACAGGGAATGGCCAAGAGACCCAGTACTTC.

V usage is TRBV5-4 and J usage is TRBJ2-2; tentatively, D is TRBD1 (6 bases). V lost 5 bases to trimming and J lost 3 bases, with 14 bases between them. From germline, CDR1 is SGHNT and CDR2 YYREEE (reference sequence). CDR3 size: 15 residues. The DNA for the CDR3 is TGTGCCAGCAGGCGAGGGGGTAGTGACACCGGGGAGCTGTTTTTT. It encodes CASRRGGSDTGELFF.

The CDR3 DNA reads as TGTGCCAGCAGCGTAGGAGCCCCGACGGGAGGGGAGACCCAGTACTTC. Protein product: CASSVGAPTGGETQYF. This chain uses TRBV9 with TRBJ2-5; 8 bases are a match to TRBD2. The CDR3 length is 16 residues. The ends lost 0 bases at V and 5 bases at J; junction bases unmatched: 9. Germline lookup yields CDR1 SGDLS and CDR2 YYNGEE.

As for this clone: This sample also contains other DNA sequences that code for the same CDR3. The rearrangement links TRBV6-1 to TRBJ2-1; TRBD1 matches 11 bases. This CDR3 is 16 amino acids long. J was trimmed by 3 bases and V by 3 bases; bases with no gene match: 4. CDR1 and CDR2 from the germline V gene are MNHNS and SASEGT. CDR3 region: CASSEAGTGGYNEQFF. For the CDR3, the DNA is TGTGCCAGCAGTGAGGCCGGGACAGGGGGCTACAATGAGCAGTTCTTC.

The rearrangement uses TRBV9 and TRBJ1-1; the D gene is possibly TRBD1 (6 bases). The CDR3 is made up of 14 amino acids. The ends were cut back, 4 bases at V and 2 bases at J, with 12 bases in the middle. Per the germline V gene, CDR1 is SGDLS and CDR2 is YYNGEE. For the CDR3, the DNA is TGTGCCAGCAGCTCAGGACAGTCTAACACTGAAGCTTTCTTT. Its protein is CASSSGQSNTEAFF. Drawing the rest from reference TRBV9 and TRBJ1-1, the complete variable domain is DSGVTQTPKHLITATGQRVTLRCSPRSGDLSVYWYQQSLDQGLQFLIQYYNGEERAKGNILERFSAQQFPDLHSELNLSSLELGDSALYFCASSSGQSNTEAFFGQGTRLTVV.

CDR3 protein: CASGVSRNTEAFF. CDR3 in DNA: TGCGCCAGCGGAGTAAGTCGAAACACTGAAGCTTTCTTT. The chain combines TRBV5-1 with TRBJ1-1, with D unclear. V lost 7 bases, J lost 2 bases, and 12 bases lay in between. The CDR3 loop spans 13 amino acids. The germline V gene encodes CDR1 SGHRS and CDR2 YFSETQ.

J is TRBJ2-7 and V is TRBV5-1, with D perhaps matching TRBD1 (5 bases). The CDR3 extends over 14 amino acids. Trimming took off 2 bases at V and 7 bases at J, with 16 bases between the two ends. Looked up from germline, CDR1 is SGHRS and CDR2 is YFSETQ. The CDR3 is CASSLRPSKGEQYF. CDR3 coding DNA: TGCGCCAGCAGCTTACGTCCCAGCAAGGGGGAGCAGTACTTC.

This clone showed up just once. This chain connects TRBV6-6 to TRBJ2-2; 8 nucleotides line up with TRBD2. Per germline, CDR1 MNHNY and CDR2 SVGAGI (reference sequence). This CDR3 contains 14 residues. With 11 bases clipped from V and 4 bases from J, the junction kept 9 bases outside the gene matches. CDR3 amino acids: CALARGGGTGELFF. The CDR3 DNA is TGTGCCTTAGCCCGGGGGGGTGGCACCGGGGAGCTGTTTTTT.

The chain combines TRBV4-1 with TRBJ2-3; D gene uncertain. The CDR3 totals 15 residues. Per the germline V gene, CDR1 is MGHRA and CDR2 is YSYEKL. The germline V and J ends were trimmed by 2 bases and 2 bases, with 11 bases remaining between them. CDR3 amino acids: CASSQIFTNTDTQYF. As DNA, the CDR3 is TGCGCCAGCAGCCAAATCTTCACGAACACAGATACGCAGTATTTT.

V and J are TRBV5-4 and TRBJ2-7, with 7 positions matching TRBD1. Germline loops: CDR1 SGHNT, CDR2 YYREEE (reference sequence). This CDR3 has 15 amino acids. The ends lost 0 bases at V and 2 bases at J; junction bases unmatched: 5. As DNA, the CDR3 is TGTGCCAGCAGCTTGGCTTTCCAGGGGGCCTACGAGCAGTACTTC. It is translated as CASSLAFQGAYEQYF.

This sequence joins TRBV10-3 and TRBJ2-7; D might be TRBD2 (5 bases). V was trimmed by 0 bases and J by 0 bases, leaving 18 bases between them. Germline assignment: CDR1 ENHRY and CDR2 SYGVKD. This CDR3 has 18 residues. CDR3 sequence: CAISESRAIGTSSYEQYF. The DNA for the CDR3 is TGTGCCATCAGTGAGTCGAGGGCGATTGGAACCTCCTCCTACGAGCAGTACTTC.

The chain combines TRBV28 with TRBJ2-2, with TRBD2 matching 8 bases. CDR1 and CDR2 from the germline V gene are MDHEN and SYDVKM. The CDR3 spans 17 residues. After removal of 6 bases from V and 0 bases from J, the junction contained 9 bases not matched to a gene. CDR3 residues: CASSLTGGAPNTGELFF. The DNA for the CDR3 is TGTGCCAGCAGCTTGACCGGGGGGGCGCCGAACACCGGGGAGCTGTTTTTT. Combining the CDR3 with reference TRBV28 and TRBJ2-2 gives the whole variable domain DVKVTQSSRYLVKRTGEKVFLECVQDMDHENMFWYRQDPGLGLRLIYFSYDVKMKEKGDIPEGYSVSREKKERFSLILESASTNQTSMYLCASSLTGGAPNTGELFFGEGSRLTVL.

V usage is TRBV4-3 and J usage is TRBJ1-2; a possible D gene is TRBD1 (5 bases). CDR3 length equals 18 residues. Germline CDR1 LGHNA, CDR2 YSLEER. Trimming left V 0 bases short and J 7 bases short, with 24 bases between. In DNA form, the CDR3 reads TGCGCCAGCAGCCAAGATCACCTACCGGGGCCAGCGGCTGCTGGCTACACCTTC. Translated: CASSQDHLPGPAAAGYTF.

The CDR3 DNA is TGTGCCAGCAGCGTAGCTACTGAGGGGAGTATTCAGTACTTC. Its protein product is CASSVATEGSIQYF. The chain is built from TRBV9 and TRBJ2-4; D could derive from TRBD1 or TRBD2 (5 bases each). CDR3 length equals 14 residues. V lost 0 bases, J lost 10 bases, and 14 bases lay in between. In germline, CDR1 is SGDLS, CDR2 YYNGEE.

The chain uses TRBV2 and TRBJ2-2, with D possibly matching TRBD1 (7 bases). The CDR3 totals 14 residues. V gave up 4 bases and J gave up 5 bases, with 11 bases separating them. Germline lookup yields CDR1 SNHLY and CDR2 FYNNEI. The CDR3 nucleotides read TGTGCCAGCAGTGCAGGGGGAGGAACCGGGGAGCTGTTTTTT. This translates into CASSAGGGTGELFF.

This chain links TRBV5-6 with TRBJ2-3, with no clear D. The V and J ends lost 0 bases and 2 bases respectively, with 10 bases between them. The CDR3 totals 15 residues. CDR1 and CDR2 (germline): SGHDT, YYEEEE. CDR3 coding DNA: TGTGCCAGCAGCTTGGGTGGCTCCTACACAGATACGCAGTATTTT. It yields the protein CASSLGGSYTDTQYF.

This chain joins TRBV9 and TRBJ2-3, with 7 positions matching TRBD1. Germline lookup yields CDR1 SGDLS and CDR2 YYNGEE. The V and J ends lost 3 bases and 0 bases, in that order; junction bases with no gene match: 7. This CDR3 has 16 residues. CDR3 protein: CASSARSGQSTDTQYF. The CDR3 DNA is TGTGCCAGCAGCGCCCGCTCGGGACAGAGCACAGATACGCAGTATTTT.

This chain joins TRBV28 and TRBJ1-2; TRBD1 aligns across 7 bases. V lost 3 bases to trimming and J lost 6 bases; unmatched junction nucleotides: 10. CDR1 and CDR2 from the germline V gene are MDHEN and SYDVKM. The CDR3 extends over 15 amino acids. The DNA for the CDR3 is TGTGCCAGCAGTTTCAGGGGGAGGCGTGAAGATGGCTACACCTTC. Protein product: CASSFRGRREDGYTF.

V usage is TRBV5-1 and J usage is TRBJ1-1, with D uncertain. Germline CDR1 is SGHRS and CDR2 is YFSETQ. This CDR3 comprises 15 residues. Deletions cut 4 bases from V and 4 bases from J, with 17 bases between. The CDR3 reads CASSLDPGIGTEAFF. CDR3 DNA sequence: TGCGCCAGCAGCCTAGACCCAGGAATTGGCACTGAAGCTTTCTTT.